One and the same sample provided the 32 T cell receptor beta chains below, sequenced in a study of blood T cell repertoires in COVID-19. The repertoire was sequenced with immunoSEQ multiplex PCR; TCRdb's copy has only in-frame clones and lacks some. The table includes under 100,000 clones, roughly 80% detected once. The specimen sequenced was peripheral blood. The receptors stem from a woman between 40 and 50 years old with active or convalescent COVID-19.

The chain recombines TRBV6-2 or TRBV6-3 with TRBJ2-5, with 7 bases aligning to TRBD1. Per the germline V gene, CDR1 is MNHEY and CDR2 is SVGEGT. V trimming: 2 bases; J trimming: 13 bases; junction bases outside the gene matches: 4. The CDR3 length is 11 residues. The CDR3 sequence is CASSYGDRAYF. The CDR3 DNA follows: TGTGCCAGCAGTTACGGAGACAGGGCGTACTTC.

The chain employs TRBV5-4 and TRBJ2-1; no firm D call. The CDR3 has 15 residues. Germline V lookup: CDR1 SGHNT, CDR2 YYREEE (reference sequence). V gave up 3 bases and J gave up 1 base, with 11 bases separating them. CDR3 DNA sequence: TGTGCCAGCAGCTCCCAAGACACATCCTACAATGAGCAGTTCTTC. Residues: CASSSQDTSYNEQFF. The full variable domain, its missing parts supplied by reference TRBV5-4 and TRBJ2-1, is ETGVTQSPTHLIKTRGQQVTLRCSSQSGHNTVSWYQQALGQGPQFIFQYYREEENGRGNFPPRFSGLQFPNYSSELNVNALELDDSALYLCASSSQDTSYNEQFFGPGTRLTVL.

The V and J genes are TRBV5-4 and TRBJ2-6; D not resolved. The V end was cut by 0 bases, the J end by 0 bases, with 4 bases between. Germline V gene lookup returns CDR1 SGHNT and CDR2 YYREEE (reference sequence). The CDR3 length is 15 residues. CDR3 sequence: CASSLAGSGANVLTF. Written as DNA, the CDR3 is TGTGCCAGCAGCTTGGCGGGCTCTGGGGCCAACGTCCTGACTTTC.

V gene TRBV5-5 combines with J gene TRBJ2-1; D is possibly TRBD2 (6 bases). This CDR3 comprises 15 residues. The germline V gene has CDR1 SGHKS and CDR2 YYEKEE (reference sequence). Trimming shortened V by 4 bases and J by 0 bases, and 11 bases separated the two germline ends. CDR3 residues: CASSPGLSSYNEQFF. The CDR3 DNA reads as TGTGCCAGCAGCCCGGGACTTAGCTCCTACAATGAGCAGTTCTTC.

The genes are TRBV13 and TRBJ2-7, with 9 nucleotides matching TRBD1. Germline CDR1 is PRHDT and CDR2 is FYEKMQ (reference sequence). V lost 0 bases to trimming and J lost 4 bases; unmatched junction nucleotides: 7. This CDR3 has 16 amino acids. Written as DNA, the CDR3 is TGTGCCAGCAGCTTAGGGCGGGACAGGGTAACGTACGAGCAGTACTTC. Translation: CASSLGRDRVTYEQYF.

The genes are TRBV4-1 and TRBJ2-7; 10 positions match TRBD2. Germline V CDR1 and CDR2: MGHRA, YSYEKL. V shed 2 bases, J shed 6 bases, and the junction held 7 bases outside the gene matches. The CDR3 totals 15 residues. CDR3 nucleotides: TGCGCCAGCAGCCAACGGCTAGCGGGAGATCTCGAGCAGTACTTC. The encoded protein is CASSQRLAGDLEQYF.

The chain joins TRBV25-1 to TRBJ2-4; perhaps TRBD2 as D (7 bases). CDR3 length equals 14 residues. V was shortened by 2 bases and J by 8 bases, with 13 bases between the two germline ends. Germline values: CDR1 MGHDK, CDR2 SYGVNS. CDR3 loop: CASSEDTGRDIQYF. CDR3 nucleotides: TGTGCCAGCAGTGAAGATACAGGGAGGGACATTCAGTACTTC. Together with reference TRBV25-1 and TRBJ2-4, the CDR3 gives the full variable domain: EADIYQTPRYLVIGTGKKITLECSQTMGHDKMYWYQQDPGMELHLIHYSYGVNSTEKGDLSSESTVSRIRTEHFPLTLESARPSHTSQYLCASSEDTGRDIQYFGAGTRLSVL.

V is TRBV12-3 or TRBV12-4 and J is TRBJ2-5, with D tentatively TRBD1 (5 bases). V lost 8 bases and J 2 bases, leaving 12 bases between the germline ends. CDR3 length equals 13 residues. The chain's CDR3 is CASQLQAQETQYF. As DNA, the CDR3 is TGTGCCAGCCAATTACAGGCTCAAGAGACCCAGTACTTC.

The chain's CDR3 is CASSVQPSTSLYEQYF. CDR3 in DNA: TGTGCCAGCAGCGTCCAACCATCCACTAGTCTCTACGAGCAGTACTTC. This chain uses TRBV9 with TRBJ2-7, with a possible D match to TRBD2 (5 bases). The ends were cut back, 2 bases at V and 3 bases at J, with 18 bases in the middle. Germline CDR1 reads SGDLS; CDR2 reads YYNGEE. This CDR3 has 16 amino acids. The complete variable domain, with remaining parts taken from reference TRBV9 and TRBJ2-7, reads DSGVTQTPKHLITATGQRVTLRCSPRSGDLSVYWYQQSLDQGLQFLIQYYNGEERAKGNILERFSAQQFPDLHSELNLSSLELGDSALYFCASSVQPSTSLYEQYFGPGTRLTVT.

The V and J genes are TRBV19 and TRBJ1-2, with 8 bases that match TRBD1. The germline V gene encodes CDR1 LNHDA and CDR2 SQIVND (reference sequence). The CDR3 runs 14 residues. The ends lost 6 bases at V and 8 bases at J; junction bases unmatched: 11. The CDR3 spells CASRIRFRGHGYTF. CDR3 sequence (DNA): TGTGCCAGTAGAATAAGGTTCAGGGGGCACGGCTACACCTTC. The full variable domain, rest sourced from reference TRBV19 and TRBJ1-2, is DGGITQSPKYLFRKEGQNVTLSCEQNLNHDAMYWYRQDPGQGLRLIYYSQIVNDFQKGDIAEGYSVSREKKESFPLTVTSAQKNPTAFYLCASRIRFRGHGYTFGSGTRLTVV.

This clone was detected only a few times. Written as DNA, the CDR3 is TGCGCCAGCAGCCAAGCACCGGGACTAGCCTACGAGCAGTACTTC. Its translation: CASSQAPGLAYEQYF. The gene calls are TRBV4-3 and TRBJ2-7, with TRBD2 matching over 8 bases. J gave up 2 bases and V 1 base, and 4 bases lay outside the gene matches. The CDR3 is 15 amino acids. The germline V gene has CDR1 LGHNA and CDR2 YSLEER.

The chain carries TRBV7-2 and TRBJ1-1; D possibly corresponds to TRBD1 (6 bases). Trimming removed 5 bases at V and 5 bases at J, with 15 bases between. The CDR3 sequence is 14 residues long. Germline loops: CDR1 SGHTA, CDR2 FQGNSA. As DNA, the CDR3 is TGTGCCAGCAGCGCCAGGACAGTAAAAACTGAAGCTTTCTTT. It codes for CASSARTVKTEAFF.

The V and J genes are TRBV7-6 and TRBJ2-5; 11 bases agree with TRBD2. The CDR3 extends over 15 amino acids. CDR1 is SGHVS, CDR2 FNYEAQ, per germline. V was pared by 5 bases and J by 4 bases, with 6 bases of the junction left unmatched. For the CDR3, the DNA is TGTGCCAGCAGCAGTAGCGGGGGGGGCGTAGAGACCCAGTACTTC. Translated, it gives CASSSSGGGVETQYF.

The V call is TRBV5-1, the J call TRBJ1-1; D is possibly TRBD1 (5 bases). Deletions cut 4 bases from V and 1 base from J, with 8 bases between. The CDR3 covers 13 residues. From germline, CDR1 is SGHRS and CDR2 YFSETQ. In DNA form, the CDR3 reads TGCGCCAGCAGCGTGACAGAGAACACTGAAGCTTTCTTT. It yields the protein CASSVTENTEAFF.

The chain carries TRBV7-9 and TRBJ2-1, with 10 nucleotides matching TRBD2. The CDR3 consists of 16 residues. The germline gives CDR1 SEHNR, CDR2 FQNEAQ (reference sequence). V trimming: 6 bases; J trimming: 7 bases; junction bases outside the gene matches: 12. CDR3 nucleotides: TGTGCCAGCAGACCACCGGGCGATAGCGGGGGGAATGAGCAGTTCTTC. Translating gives CASRPPGDSGGNEQFF.

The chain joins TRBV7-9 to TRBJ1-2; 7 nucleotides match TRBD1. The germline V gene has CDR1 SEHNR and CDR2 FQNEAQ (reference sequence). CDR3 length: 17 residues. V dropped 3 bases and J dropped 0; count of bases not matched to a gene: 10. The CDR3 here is CASSLGTADFSNYGYTF. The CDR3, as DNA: TGTGCCAGCAGCTTGGGGACAGCGGACTTCTCTAACTATGGCTACACCTTC.

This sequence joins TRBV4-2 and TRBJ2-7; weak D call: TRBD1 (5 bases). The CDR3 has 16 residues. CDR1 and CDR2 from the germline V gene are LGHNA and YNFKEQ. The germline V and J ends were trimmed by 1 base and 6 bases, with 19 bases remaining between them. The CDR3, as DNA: TGTGCCAGCAGCCAAGTAGGCGCGGCAGGGCTTCCCGAGCAGTACTTC. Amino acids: CASSQVGAAGLPEQYF.

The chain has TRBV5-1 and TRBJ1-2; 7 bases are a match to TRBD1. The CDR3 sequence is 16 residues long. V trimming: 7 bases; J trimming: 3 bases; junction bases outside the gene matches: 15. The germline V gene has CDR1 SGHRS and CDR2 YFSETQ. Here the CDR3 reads CASGPREGQRYYGYTF. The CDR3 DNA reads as TGCGCCAGCGGCCCACGCGAGGGACAGCGCTACTATGGCTACACCTTC.

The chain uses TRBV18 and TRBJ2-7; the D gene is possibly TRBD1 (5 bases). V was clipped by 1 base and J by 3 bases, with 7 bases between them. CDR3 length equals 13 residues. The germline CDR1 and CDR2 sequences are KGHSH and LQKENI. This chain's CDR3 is CASSPLTVYEQYF. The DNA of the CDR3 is TGTGCCAGCTCACCACTGACAGTCTACGAGCAGTACTTC.

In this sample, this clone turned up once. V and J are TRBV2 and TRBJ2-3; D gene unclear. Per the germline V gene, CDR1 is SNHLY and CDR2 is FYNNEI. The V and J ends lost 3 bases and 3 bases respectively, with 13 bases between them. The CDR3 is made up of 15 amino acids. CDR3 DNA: TGTGCCAGCAGTGACAGGAACCCTGGGACAGATACGCAGTATTTT. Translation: CASSDRNPGTDTQYF.

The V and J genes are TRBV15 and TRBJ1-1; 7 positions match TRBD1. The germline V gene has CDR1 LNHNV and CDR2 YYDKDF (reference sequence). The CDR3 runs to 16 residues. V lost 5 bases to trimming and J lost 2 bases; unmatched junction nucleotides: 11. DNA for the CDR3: TGTGCCACCAGCCCTCAGGGGGAGAAGCTAAACACTGAAGCTTTCTTT. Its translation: CATSPQGEKLNTEAFF. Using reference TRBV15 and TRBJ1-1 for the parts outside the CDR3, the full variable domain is DAMVIQNPRYQVTQFGKPVTLSCSQTLNHNVMYWYQQKSSQAPKLLFHYYDKDFNNEADTPDNFQSRRPNTSFCFLDIRSPGLGDTAMYLCATSPQGEKLNTEAFFGQGTRLTVV.

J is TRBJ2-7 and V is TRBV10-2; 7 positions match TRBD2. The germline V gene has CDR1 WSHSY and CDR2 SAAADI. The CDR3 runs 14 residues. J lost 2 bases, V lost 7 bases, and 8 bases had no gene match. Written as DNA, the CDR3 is TGCGCCAGCATGAAAGGCGGGAGAGCCTACGAGCAGTACTTC. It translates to CASMKGGRAYEQYF.

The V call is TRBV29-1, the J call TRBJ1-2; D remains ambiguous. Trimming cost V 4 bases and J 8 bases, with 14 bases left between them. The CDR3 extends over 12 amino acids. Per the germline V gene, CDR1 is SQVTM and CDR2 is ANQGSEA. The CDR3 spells CSVVGVAVGYTF. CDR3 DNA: TGCAGCGTTGTCGGGGTGGCGGTCGGCTACACCTTC.

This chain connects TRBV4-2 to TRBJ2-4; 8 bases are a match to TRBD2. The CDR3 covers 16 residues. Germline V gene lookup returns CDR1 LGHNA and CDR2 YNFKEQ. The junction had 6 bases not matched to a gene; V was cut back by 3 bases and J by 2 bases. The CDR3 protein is CASSQELADTKNIQYF. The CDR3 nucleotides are TGTGCCAGCAGCCAGGAACTAGCGGACACCAAAAACATTCAGTACTTC.

Written as DNA, the CDR3 is TGCGCCAGCAGTGACTTAGACAAGAACACTGAAGCTTTCTTT. It specifies CASSDLDKNTEAFF. The chain carries TRBV10-1 and TRBJ1-1, with D unresolved. The CDR3 runs 14 residues. V shed 3 bases and J shed 1 base, with 9 bases lying between them. CDR1 and CDR2 from the germline V gene are WNHNN and SYGVQD (reference sequence).

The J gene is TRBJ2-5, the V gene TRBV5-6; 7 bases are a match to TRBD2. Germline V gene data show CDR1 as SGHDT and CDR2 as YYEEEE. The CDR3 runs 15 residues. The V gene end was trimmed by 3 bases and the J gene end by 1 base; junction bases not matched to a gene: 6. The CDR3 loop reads CASSWRGLLQETQYF. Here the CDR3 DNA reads TGTGCCAGCAGCTGGCGGGGGTTGCTCCAAGAGACCCAGTACTTC.

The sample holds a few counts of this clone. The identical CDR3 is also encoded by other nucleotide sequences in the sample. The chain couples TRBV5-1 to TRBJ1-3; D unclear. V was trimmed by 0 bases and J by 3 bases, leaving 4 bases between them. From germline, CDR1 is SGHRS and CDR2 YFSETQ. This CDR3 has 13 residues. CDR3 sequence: CASSLDGGNTIYF. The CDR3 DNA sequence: TGCGCCAGCAGCTTGGACGGTGGAAACACCATATATTTT.

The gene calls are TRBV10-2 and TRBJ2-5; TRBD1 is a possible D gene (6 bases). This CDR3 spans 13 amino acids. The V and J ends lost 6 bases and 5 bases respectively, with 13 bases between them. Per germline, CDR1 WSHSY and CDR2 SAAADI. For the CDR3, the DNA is TGCGCCAGCAGACCAGGGGCTGTTGAGACCCAGTACTTC. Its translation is CASRPGAVETQYF.

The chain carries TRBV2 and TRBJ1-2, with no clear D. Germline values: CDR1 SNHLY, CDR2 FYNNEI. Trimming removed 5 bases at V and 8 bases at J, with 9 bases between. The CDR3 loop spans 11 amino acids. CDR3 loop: CASSYRGGYTF. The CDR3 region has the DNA TGTGCCAGCAGTTATCGGGGAGGCTACACCTTC.

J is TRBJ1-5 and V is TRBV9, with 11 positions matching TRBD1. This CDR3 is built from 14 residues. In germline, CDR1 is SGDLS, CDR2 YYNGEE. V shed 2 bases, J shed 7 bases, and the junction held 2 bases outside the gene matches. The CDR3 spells CASSVGTGGQPQHF. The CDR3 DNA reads TGTGCCAGCAGCGTCGGGACAGGGGGGCAGCCCCAGCATTTT.

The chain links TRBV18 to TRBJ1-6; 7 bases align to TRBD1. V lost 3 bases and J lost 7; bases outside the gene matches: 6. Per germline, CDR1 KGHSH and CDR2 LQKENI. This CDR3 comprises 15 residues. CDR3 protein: CASSPLDRTNSPLHF. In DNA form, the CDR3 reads TGTGCCAGCTCACCTTTGGACAGGACGAATTCACCCCTCCACTTT.

The CDR3 loop reads CASSSGTSGSETQYF. Here the CDR3 DNA reads TGTGCCAGCAGTAGCGGGACTAGCGGGAGTGAGACCCAGTACTTC. The rearrangement uses TRBV6-5 and TRBJ2-5; 14 nucleotides match TRBD2. CDR1 MNHEY and CDR2 SVGAGI come from the germline V gene. V lost 5 bases, J lost 5 bases, and 4 bases stayed unmatched. This CDR3 has 15 residues.